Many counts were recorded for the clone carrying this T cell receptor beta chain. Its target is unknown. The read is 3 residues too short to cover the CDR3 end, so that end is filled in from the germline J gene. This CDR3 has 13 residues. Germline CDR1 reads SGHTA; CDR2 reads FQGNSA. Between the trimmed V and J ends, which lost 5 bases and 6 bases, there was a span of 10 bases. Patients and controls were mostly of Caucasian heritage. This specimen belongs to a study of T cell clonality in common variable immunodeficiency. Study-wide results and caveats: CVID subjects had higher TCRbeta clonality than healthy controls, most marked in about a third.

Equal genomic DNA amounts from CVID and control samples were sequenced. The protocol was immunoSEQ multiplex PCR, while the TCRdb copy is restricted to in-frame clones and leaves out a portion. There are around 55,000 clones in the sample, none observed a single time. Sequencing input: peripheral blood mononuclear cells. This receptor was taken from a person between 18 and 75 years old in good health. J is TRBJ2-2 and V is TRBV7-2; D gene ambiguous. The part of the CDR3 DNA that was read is TGTGCCAGCAGCAGATCCCGGTCCGGGGAG. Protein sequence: CASSRSRSGE. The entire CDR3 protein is CASSRSRSGELFF. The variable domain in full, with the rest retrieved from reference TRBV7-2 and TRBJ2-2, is GAGVSQSPSNKVTEKGKDVELRCDPISGHTALYWYRQSLGQGLEFLIYFQGNSAPDKSGLPSDRFSAERTGGSVSTLTIQRTQQEDSAVYLCASSRSRSGELFFGEGSRLTVL.